The rows below give T cell receptor beta chains drawn from one sample of a study of blood T cell repertoires in COVID-19. Profiling relied on immunoSEQ multiplex PCR, and the TCRdb table lists in-frame clones only, not all of them. The data contain about 150,000 clones, approximately 80% of them singletons. The sequencing sample was made of peripheral blood. Receptor source: a man between 65 and 85 years old with acute or convalescent COVID-19. CDR3s include the opening cysteine and the closing phenylalanine or tryptophan. A D gene is named only where the DNA matches it firmly. Size values are once, few and many counts, or a class for expanded clones, and some rows have none.

clone size: -; V gene: TRBV3-1/TRBV3-2; J gene: TRBJ2-5; D gene: TRBD2; CDR3 protein: CASSQVGTSGDQETQYF; CDR3 DNA: TGTGCCAGCAGCCAAGTGGGGACTAGCGGGGACCAAGAGACCCAGTACTTC
clone size: -; V gene: TRBV5-1; J gene: TRBJ2-1; D gene: -; CDR3 protein: CASSFSRLVGYNEQFF; CDR3 DNA: TGCGCCAGCAGCTTTTCGCGATTAGTCGGCTACAATGAGCAGTTCTTC
clone size: -; V gene: TRBV2; J gene: TRBJ2-2; D gene: TRBD2; CDR3 protein: CASRTSGGGGELFF; CDR3 DNA: TGTGCCAGCAGGACTAGCGGGGGCGGCGGGGAGCTGTTTTTT
clone size: once; V gene: TRBV2; J gene: TRBJ2-5; D gene: TRBD2; CDR3 protein: CASSGGQSSGSSQETQYF; CDR3 DNA: TGTGCCAGCAGTGGGGGCCAGAGTAGCGGGAGTTCTCAAGAGACCCAGTACTTC
clone size: few; V gene: TRBV9; J gene: TRBJ1-1; D gene: TRBD1; CDR3 protein: CASSVGQGGNTEAFF; CDR3 DNA: TGTGCCAGCAGCGTGGGACAGGGCGGGAACACTGAAGCTTTCTTT
clone size: -; V gene: TRBV5-1; J gene: TRBJ2-5; D gene: TRBD1; CDR3 protein: CASSLTGAETQYF; CDR3 DNA: TGCGCCAGCAGCTTGACAGGGGCAGAGACCCAGTACTTC
clone size: -; V gene: TRBV6-1; J gene: TRBJ2-2; D gene: TRBD2; CDR3 protein: CASRELAALGTGELFF; CDR3 DNA: TGTGCCAGCAGGGAACTAGCGGCCTTGGGGACCGGGGAGCTGTTTTTT
clone size: -; V gene: TRBV5-1; J gene: TRBJ2-1; D gene: TRBD2; CDR3 protein: CASSPFGLAGGDNEQFF; CDR3 DNA: TGCGCCAGCAGCCCCTTCGGGCTAGCGGGAGGGGACAATGAGCAGTTCTTC
clone size: -; V gene: TRBV6-4; J gene: TRBJ1-5; D gene: -; CDR3 protein: CASSFAVNQPQHF; CDR3 DNA: TGTGCCAGCAGTTTTGCAGTTAATCAGCCCCAGCATTTT
clone size: -; V gene: TRBV28; J gene: TRBJ1-5; D gene: TRBD1; CDR3 protein: CASSLSSGGFQPQHF; CDR3 DNA: TGTGCCAGCAGTTTATCGTCAGGGGGCTTTCAGCCCCAGCATTTT
clone size: -; V gene: TRBV5-1; J gene: TRBJ2-1; D gene: TRBD2; CDR3 protein: CASSLAAGGPDEQFF; CDR3 DNA: TGCGCCAGCAGCTTGGCTGCGGGAGGGCCGGATGAGCAGTTCTTC
clone size: -; V gene: TRBV5-8; J gene: TRBJ2-1; D gene: TRBD2; CDR3 protein: CASSSRTSGQQFF; CDR3 DNA: TGTGCCAGCAGCTCTCGGACTAGCGGACAGCAGTTCTTC
clone size: -; V gene: TRBV7-6; J gene: TRBJ2-1; D gene: -; CDR3 protein: CASSSGQRDNEQFF; CDR3 DNA: TGTGCCAGCAGCTCTGGGCAGCGGGACAATGAGCAGTTCTTC
clone size: -; V gene: TRBV4-1; J gene: TRBJ2-3; D gene: TRBD2; CDR3 protein: CASSRTSGSPDTQYF; CDR3 DNA: TGCGCCAGCAGCCGGACTAGCGGGAGCCCAGATACGCAGTATTTT
clone size: -; V gene: TRBV27; J gene: TRBJ2-6; D gene: -; CDR3 protein: CASSPGTFSSGANVLTF; CDR3 DNA: TGTGCCAGCAGTCCAGGGACATTCAGCTCTGGGGCCAACGTCCTGACTTTC
clone size: -; V gene: TRBV6-5; J gene: TRBJ2-5; D gene: -; CDR3 protein: CASSNTPEGLTQYF; CDR3 DNA: TGTGCCAGCAGTAACACTCCTGAGGGCTTGACCCAGTACTTC
clone size: -; V gene: TRBV7-9; J gene: TRBJ2-7; D gene: TRBD1; CDR3 protein: CASSPPTGTGEQYF; CDR3 DNA: TGTGCCAGCAGCCCCCCGACAGGGACGGGGGAGCAGTACTTC
clone size: -; V gene: TRBV27; J gene: TRBJ1-2; D gene: -; CDR3 protein: CASSARGTATRGYTF; CDR3 DNA: TGTGCCAGCAGTGCGCGGGGGACGGCGACCCGTGGCTACACCTTC
clone size: -; V gene: TRBV5-1; J gene: TRBJ1-1; D gene: -; CDR3 protein: CASSLGLGTEAFF; CDR3 DNA: TGCGCCAGCAGCTTGGGTCTCGGCACTGAAGCTTTCTTT
clone size: -; V gene: TRBV5-1; J gene: TRBJ2-1; D gene: TRBD2; CDR3 protein: CASSLLAGGPNEQFF; CDR3 DNA: TGCGCCAGCAGCTTGCTAGCGGGAGGGCCTAATGAGCAGTTCTTC
clone size: -; V gene: TRBV28; J gene: TRBJ1-3; D gene: -; CDR3 protein: CATAGEGVVTIYF; CDR3 DNA: TGTGCCACCGCCGGGGAGGGGGTAGTCACCATATATTTT
clone size: -; V gene: TRBV15; J gene: TRBJ2-6; D gene: -; CDR3 protein: CATSSDRRSSGANVLTF; CDR3 DNA: TGTGCCACCAGCAGTGACAGGCGAAGCTCTGGGGCCAACGTCCTGACTTTC